This TCR beta chain is from a study of T cell repertoires in cytomegalovirus infection. The study, taken as a whole, reports: It was HLA-C-restricted CMV-specific TCR beta clonotypes that dominated the response ex vivo. Frequencies of public TCR beta families were cumulated, and this identified carriers of CMV plus the relevant HLA.

The germline V gene encodes CDR1 SEHNR and CDR2 FQNEAQ (reference sequence). V was cut by 1 base and J by 4 bases, with 13 bases left in between. This CDR3 comprises 15 residues. In the case of this clonotype: Its cognate antigen is unknown.

From the reads, TCRdb called clonotypes with MiXCR, one entry per CDR3 protein. Of a few hundred thousand distinct CDR3 sequences detected, roughly 25% appear once; the ten largest clones hold about 14%. The sample was cultured PBMCs, taken from culture after CMV antigen stimulation. This TCR was recovered from a human donor in good health (CMV status not recorded). Some clones in this sample may be carry-over from other donors' samples. This rearrangement joins TRBV7-9 to TRBJ1-1; D remains unclear. CDR3 in amino acids: CASSLGFGGSTEAFF. CDR3 bases: TGTGCCAGCAGCTTAGGTTTTGGAGGGAGCACTGAAGCTTTCTTT.